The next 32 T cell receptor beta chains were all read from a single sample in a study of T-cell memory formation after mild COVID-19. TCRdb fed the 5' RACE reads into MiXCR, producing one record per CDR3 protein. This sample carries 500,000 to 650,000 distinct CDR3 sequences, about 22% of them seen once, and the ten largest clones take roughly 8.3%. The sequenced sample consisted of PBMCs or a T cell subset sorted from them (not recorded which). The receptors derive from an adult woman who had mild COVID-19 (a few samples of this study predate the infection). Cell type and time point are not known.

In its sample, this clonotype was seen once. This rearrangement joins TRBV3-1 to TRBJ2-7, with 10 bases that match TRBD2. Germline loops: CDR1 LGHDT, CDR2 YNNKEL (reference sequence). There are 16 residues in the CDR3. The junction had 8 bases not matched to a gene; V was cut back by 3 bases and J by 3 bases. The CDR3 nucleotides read TGTGCCAGCAGCCAGGGTACTAGCGGGGTAGGCTACGAGCAGTACTTC. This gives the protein CASSQGTSGVGYEQYF.

CDR3 nucleotides: TGTGCCAGCAGCCTACAGGCTCGAGTGGAGACCCAGTACTTC. It encodes CASSLQARVETQYF. V is TRBV5-6 and J is TRBJ2-5; tentative D call: TRBD1 (5 bases). The length of the CDR3 is 14 residues. V gave up 4 bases and J gave up 5 bases, with 15 bases separating them. Germline lookup yields CDR1 SGHDT and CDR2 YYEEEE.

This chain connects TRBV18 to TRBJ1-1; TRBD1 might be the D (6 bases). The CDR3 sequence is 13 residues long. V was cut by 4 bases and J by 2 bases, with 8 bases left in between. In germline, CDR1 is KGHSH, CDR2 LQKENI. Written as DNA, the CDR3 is TGTGCCAGCTCACGGGACATAAACACTGAAGCTTTCTTT. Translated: CASSRDINTEAFF.

CDR3 sequence (DNA): TGTGCCACCAGTGATTTGGGGCGGGGGTGGTATTTT. This encodes CATSDLGRGWYF. This chain links TRBV24-1 with TRBJ2-3; 7 nucleotides align to TRBD2. V gave up 0 bases and J gave up 14 bases; unmatched junction bases: 4. Germline V gene lookup returns CDR1 KGHDR and CDR2 SFDVKD. This CDR3 is 12 amino acids long.

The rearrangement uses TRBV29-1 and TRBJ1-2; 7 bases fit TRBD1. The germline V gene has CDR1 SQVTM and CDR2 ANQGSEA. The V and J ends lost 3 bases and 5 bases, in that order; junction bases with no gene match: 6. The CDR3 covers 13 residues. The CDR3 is CSVDPGGTYGYTF. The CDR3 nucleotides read TGCAGCGTTGACCCAGGGGGAACTTATGGCTACACCTTC. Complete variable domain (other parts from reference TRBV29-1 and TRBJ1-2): SAVISQKPSRDICQRGTSLTIQCQVDSQVTMMFWYRQQPGQSLTLIATANQGSEATYESGFVIDKFPISRPNLTFSTLTVSNMSPEDSSIYLCSVDPGGTYGYTFGSGTRLTVV.

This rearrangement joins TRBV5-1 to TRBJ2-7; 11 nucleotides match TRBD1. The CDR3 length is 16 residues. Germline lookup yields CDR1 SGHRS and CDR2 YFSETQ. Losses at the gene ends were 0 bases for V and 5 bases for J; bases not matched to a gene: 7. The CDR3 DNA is TGCGCCAGCAGCTTGGCCTGGGACAGGGGGATCGACGAGCAGTACTTC. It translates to CASSLAWDRGIDEQYF. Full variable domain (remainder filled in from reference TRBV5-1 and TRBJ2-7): KAGVTQTPRYLIKTRGQQVTLSCSPISGHRSVSWYQQTPGQGLQFLFEYFSETQRNKGNFPGRFSGRQFSNSRSEMNVSTLELGDSALYLCASSLAWDRGIDEQYFGPGTRLTVT.

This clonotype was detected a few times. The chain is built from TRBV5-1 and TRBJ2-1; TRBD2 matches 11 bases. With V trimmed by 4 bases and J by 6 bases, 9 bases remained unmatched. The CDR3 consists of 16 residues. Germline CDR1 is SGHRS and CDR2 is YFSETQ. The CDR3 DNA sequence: TGCGCCAGCAGCACATTAGCGGGAGGGCCGTCCAATGAGCAGTTCTTC. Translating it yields CASSTLAGGPSNEQFF.

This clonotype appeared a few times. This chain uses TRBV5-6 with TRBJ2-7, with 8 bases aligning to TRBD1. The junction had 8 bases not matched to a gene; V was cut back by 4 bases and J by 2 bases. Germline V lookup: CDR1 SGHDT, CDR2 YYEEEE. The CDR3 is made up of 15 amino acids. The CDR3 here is CASSPDRGNPYEQYF. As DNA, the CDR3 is TGTGCCAGCAGCCCCGACAGGGGCAACCCCTACGAGCAGTACTTC.

The CDR3 loop reads CAIGTGTVTEAFF. Written as DNA, the CDR3 is TGTGCCATCGGGACAGGTACCGTCACTGAAGCTTTCTTT. The chain is built from TRBV30 and TRBJ1-1; TRBD1 agrees at 8 bases. Per the germline V gene, CDR1 is GTSNPN and CDR2 is SVGIG (reference sequence). V gave up 8 bases and J gave up 4 bases; unmatched junction bases: 9. The CDR3 totals 13 residues.

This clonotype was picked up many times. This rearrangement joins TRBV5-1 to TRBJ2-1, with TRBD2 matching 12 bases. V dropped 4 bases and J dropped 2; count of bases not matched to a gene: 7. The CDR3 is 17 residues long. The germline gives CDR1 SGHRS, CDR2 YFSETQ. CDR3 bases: TGCGCCAGCAGCCGGGAGACTAGCGGGAGTACCTACAATGAGCAGTTCTTC. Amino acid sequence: CASSRETSGSTYNEQFF.

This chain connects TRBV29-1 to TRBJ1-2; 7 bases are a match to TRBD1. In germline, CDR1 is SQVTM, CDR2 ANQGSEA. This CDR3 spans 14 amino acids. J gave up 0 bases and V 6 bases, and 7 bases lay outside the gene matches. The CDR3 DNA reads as TGCAGCGTCGGAGGGACAGTTTCTAACTATGGCTACACCTTC. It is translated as CSVGGTVSNYGYTF.

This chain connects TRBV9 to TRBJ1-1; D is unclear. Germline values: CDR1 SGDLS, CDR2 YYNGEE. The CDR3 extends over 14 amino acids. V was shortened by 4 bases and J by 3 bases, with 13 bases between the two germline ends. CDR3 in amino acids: CASSYRVMDTEAFF. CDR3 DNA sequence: TGTGCCAGCAGCTACAGAGTAATGGACACTGAAGCTTTCTTT.

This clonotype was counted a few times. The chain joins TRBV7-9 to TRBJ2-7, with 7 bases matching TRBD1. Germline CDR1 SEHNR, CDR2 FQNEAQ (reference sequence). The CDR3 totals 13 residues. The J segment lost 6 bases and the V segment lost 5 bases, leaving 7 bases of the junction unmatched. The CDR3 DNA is TGTGCCAGCAGCCGGGACAGAAGGGGCGAGCAGTACTTC. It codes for CASSRDRRGEQYF.

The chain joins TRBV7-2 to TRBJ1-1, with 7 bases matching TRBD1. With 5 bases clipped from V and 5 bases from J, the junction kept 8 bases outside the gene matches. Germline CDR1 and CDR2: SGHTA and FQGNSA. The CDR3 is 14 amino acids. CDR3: CASSRQGVVTEAFF. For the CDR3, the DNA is TGTGCCAGCAGCCGACAGGGCGTAGTGACTGAAGCTTTCTTT.

The DNA for the CDR3 is TGTGCCAGCAGCAATTCGGGACAAGCGGCGGAGACCCAGTACTTC. Residues: CASSNSGQAAETQYF. The rearrangement joins TRBV7-3 to TRBJ2-5, with D maybe TRBD1 (6 bases). This CDR3 has 15 residues. Trimming removed 5 bases at V and 5 bases at J, with 18 bases between. CDR1 is SGHTA and CDR2 is FQGTGA in the germline V gene.

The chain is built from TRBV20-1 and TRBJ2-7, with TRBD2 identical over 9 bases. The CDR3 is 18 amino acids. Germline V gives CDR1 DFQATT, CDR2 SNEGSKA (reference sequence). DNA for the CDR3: TGCATCCGCTACTGGGACAGTACAACTAGCGGGCGACCCTACGAGCAGTACTTC. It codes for CIRYWDSTTSGRPYEQYF.

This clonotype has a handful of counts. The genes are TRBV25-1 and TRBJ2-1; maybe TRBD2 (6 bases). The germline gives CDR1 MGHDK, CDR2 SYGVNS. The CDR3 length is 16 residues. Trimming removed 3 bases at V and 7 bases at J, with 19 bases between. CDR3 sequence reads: CASSDISGELGNEQFF. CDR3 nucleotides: TGTGCCAGCAGTGATATTAGCGGAGAGCTCGGGAATGAGCAGTTCTTC.

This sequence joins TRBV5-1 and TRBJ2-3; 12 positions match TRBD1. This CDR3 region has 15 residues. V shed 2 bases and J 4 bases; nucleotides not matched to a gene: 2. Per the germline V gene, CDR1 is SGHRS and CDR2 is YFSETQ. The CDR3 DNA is TGCGCCAGCAGCTTAGGGACAGGGGGCTCAGATACGCAGTATTTT. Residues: CASSLGTGGSDTQYF.

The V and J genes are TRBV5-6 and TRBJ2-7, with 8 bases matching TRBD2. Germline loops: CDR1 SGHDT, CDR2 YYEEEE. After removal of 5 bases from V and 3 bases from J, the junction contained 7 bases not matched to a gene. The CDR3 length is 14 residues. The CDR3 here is CASSSGGANYEQYF. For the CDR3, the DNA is TGTGCCAGCAGTTCCGGGGGGGCGAACTACGAGCAGTACTTC.

This CDR3 is CASTQIDRASNQPQHF. The CDR3 bases are TGTGCCAGCACCCAGATAGACAGGGCAAGCAATCAGCCCCAGCATTTT. The V and J genes are TRBV6-6 and TRBJ1-5; 7 bases fit TRBD1. The J segment lost 1 base and the V segment lost 7 bases, leaving 10 bases of the junction unmatched. The CDR3 runs 16 residues. Germline values: CDR1 MNHNY, CDR2 SVGAGI (reference sequence).

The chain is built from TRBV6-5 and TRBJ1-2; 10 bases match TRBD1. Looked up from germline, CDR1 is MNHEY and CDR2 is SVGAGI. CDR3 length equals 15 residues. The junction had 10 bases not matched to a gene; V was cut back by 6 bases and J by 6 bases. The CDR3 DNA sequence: TGTGCCAGCAGCCCTAGAGACAGGGGGCAGGATGGCTACACCTTC. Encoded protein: CASSPRDRGQDGYTF.

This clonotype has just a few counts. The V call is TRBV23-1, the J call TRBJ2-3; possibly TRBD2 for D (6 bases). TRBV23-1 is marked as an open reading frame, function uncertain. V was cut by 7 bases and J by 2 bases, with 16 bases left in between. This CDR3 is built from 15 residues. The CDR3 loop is CASTYRDSPTDTQYF. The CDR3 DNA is TGCGCCAGCACCTACCGGGACTCTCCCACAGATACGCAGTATTTT.

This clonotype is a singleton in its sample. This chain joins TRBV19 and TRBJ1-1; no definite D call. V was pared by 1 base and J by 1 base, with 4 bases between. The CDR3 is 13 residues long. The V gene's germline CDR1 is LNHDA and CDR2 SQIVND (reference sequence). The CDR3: CASSIGTNTEAFF. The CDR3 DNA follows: TGTGCCAGTAGTATAGGAACGAACACTGAAGCTTTCTTT.

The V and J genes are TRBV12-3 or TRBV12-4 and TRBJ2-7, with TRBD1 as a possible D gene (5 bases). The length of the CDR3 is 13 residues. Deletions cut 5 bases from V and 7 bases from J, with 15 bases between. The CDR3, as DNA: TGTGCCAGCAGTGCGACAGTCGGTAGGGAGCAGTACTTC. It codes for CASSATVGREQYF.

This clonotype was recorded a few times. CDR3 loop: CASRESSRRSTEAFF. The CDR3 DNA is TGTGCCAGCAGAGAATCAAGCCGCCGGAGCACTGAAGCTTTCTTT. The gene calls are TRBV6-1 and TRBJ1-1; D ambiguous. Germline CDR1 is MNHNS and CDR2 is SASEGT. The CDR3 is 15 amino acids. V dropped 6 bases and J dropped 4 bases, with 18 bases sitting between them.

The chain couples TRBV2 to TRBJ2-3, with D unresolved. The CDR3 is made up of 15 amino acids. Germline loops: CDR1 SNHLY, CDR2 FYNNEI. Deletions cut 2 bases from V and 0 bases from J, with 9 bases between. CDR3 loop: CASSEYPISTDTQYF. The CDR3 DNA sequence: TGTGCCAGCAGTGAATACCCCATTAGCACAGATACGCAGTATTTT.

In nucleotides, the CDR3 is TGTGCCAGCACTGGGCCAGGGCGTGAAAAACTGTTTTTT. This gives the protein CASTGPGREKLFF. This sequence joins TRBV7-9 and TRBJ1-4, with D tentatively TRBD1 (5 bases). Trimming removed 7 bases at V and 7 bases at J, with 13 bases between. CDR1 is SEHNR, CDR2 FQNEAQ, per germline (reference sequence). The CDR3 spans 13 residues.

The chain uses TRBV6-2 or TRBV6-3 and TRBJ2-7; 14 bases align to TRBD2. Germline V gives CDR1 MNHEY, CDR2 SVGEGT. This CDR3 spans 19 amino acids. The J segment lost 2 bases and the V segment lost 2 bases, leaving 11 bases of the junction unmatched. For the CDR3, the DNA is TGTGCCAGCAGTTACCCTGGACTAGCGGGAGGCCTAGAACCCTACGAGCAGTACTTC. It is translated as CASSYPGLAGGLEPYEQYF.

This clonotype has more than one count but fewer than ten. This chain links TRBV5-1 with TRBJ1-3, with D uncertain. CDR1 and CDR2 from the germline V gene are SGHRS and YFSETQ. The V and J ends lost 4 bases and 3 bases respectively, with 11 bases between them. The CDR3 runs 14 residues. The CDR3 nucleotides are TGCGCCAGCAGCCCCCAGGACGGTGGAAACACCATATATTTT. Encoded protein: CASSPQDGGNTIYF. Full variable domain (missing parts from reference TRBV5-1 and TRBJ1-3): KAGVTQTPRYLIKTRGQQVTLSCSPISGHRSVSWYQQTPGQGLQFLFEYFSETQRNKGNFPGRFSGRQFSNSRSEMNVSTLELGDSALYLCASSPQDGGNTIYFGEGSWLTVV.

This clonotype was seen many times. CDR3 loop: CASSLGRGNQPQHF. For the CDR3, the DNA is TGTGCCAGCAGCTTAGGCCGAGGCAATCAGCCCCAGCATTTT. The J gene is TRBJ1-5, the V gene TRBV11-2; no clear D gene. The CDR3 has 14 amino acids. The V gene's germline CDR1 is SGHAT and CDR2 FQNNGV. The germline V and J ends were trimmed by 1 base and 2 bases, with 6 bases remaining between them.

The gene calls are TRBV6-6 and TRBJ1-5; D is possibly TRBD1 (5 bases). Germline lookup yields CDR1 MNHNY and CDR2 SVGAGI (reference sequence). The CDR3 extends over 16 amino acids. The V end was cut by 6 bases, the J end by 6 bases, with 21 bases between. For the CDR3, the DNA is TGTGCCAGCAGGTCCGGGACTAGGGTAGTCAGTCAGCCCCAGCATTTT. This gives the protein CASRSGTRVVSQPQHF.

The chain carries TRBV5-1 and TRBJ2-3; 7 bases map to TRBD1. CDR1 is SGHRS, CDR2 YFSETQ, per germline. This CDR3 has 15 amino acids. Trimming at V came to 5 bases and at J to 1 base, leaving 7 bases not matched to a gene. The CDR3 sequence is CASSFRDSRTDTQYF. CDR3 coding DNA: TGCGCCAGCAGTTTCCGGGACAGCCGCACAGATACGCAGTATTTT.